This is a list of T cell receptor beta chains from one sample in a study of shared clonotypes between healthy human individuals. Measured with immunoSEQ multiplex PCR; TCRdb has only the in-frame clones, and not every one. The top ten clones hold roughly 0.15% of a sample with millions of clones, more than 80% of them seen once. The sample consisted of naive CD4+ T cells sorted from blood. All receptors derive from a man younger than 35 in good health. The conserved cysteine and the conserved F or W are not part of the CDR3 here.

J	V	CDR3
TRBJ1-1	TRBV28	ASRRGNTEAF
TRBJ2-2	TRBV11-2	ASSLESEVGELF
TRBJ2-7	TRBV11-2	ASNRGLAGGRVREQY
TRBJ2-7	TRBV27	ASRLRPDSFTEQY
TRBJ1-1	TRBV5-4	ASSLPNRGTMNTEAF
TRBJ2-1	TRBV6-6	ASSLPGVVDEQF
TRBJ2-7	TRBV6-6	ASTNGLWYEQY
TRBJ2-5	TRBV2	ASSRFRVRPGETQY
TRBJ1-1	TRBV30	AWSVDGGTAF
TRBJ1-2	TRBV6-6	ASRDQRDYGYT
TRBJ2-1	TRBV7-9	ASRLGGGQGNSEQF
TRBJ2-5	TRBV7-3	ASSSRDRGFGGTQY
TRBJ2-7	TRBV5-6	ASSRPGLAPYEQY
TRBJ1-4	TRBV6-5	ASSATGGRIEKLF
TRBJ1-5	TRBV2	ASMGQGAMAQPQH
TRBJ1-6	TRBV6-6	ASTATGSSYNSPLH